Presented here are 25 T cell receptor beta chains from one specimen sequenced in a study of blood T cell repertoires in COVID-19. Profiled with immunoSEQ multiplex PCR; TCRdb holds only in-frame clones, not every one. The data show 170,000 or so clones, around 80% seen once. Sequenced sample: peripheral blood. These receptors were taken from a woman aged 35 to 49 with COVID-19, enrolled during active disease.

This clone was detected ten times or more. V is TRBV5-1 and J is TRBJ2-1, with no clear D. The CDR3 extends over 15 amino acids. Germline V lookup: CDR1 SGHRS, CDR2 YFSETQ. The V end lost 0 bases, the J end lost 0 bases, and 7 bases lay between the germline ends. Here the CDR3 DNA reads TGCGCCAGCAGCTTGGGATGGAGCTCCTACAATGAGCAGTTCTTC. Translation gives CASSLGWSSYNEQFF.

The chain joins TRBV7-9 to TRBJ1-3; TRBD1 agrees at 10 bases. After removal of 3 bases from V and 3 bases from J, the junction contained 2 bases not matched to a gene. Germline V gene sequence: CDR1 SEHNR, CDR2 FQNEAQ (reference sequence). CDR3 length: 15 amino acids. The CDR3 region has the DNA TGTGCCAGCAGCTTCCGGACAGGGGGTGGAAACACCATATATTTT. The encoded protein is CASSFRTGGGNTIYF.

This rearrangement joins TRBV19 to TRBJ2-2; 8 bases map to TRBD1. CDR3 length: 15 amino acids. Trimming took 3 bases from V and 5 from J; bases not matched to a gene: 5. Germline CDR1 LNHDA, CDR2 SQIVND (reference sequence). The CDR3 loop is CASSMGQAITGELFF. The DNA for the CDR3 is TGTGCCAGTAGTATGGGACAGGCCATTACCGGGGAGCTGTTTTTT.

This sequence joins TRBV27 and TRBJ1-3; maybe TRBD1 (6 bases). Trimming removed 5 bases at V and 7 bases at J, with 18 bases between. This CDR3 region has 15 residues. Germline CDR1 reads MNHEY; CDR2 reads SMNVEV (reference sequence). The CDR3 nucleotides read TGTGCCAGCAGTCCTGGGCAGGGGCTCGGTAACACCATATATTTT. Amino acids: CASSPGQGLGNTIYF.

The chain employs TRBV6-6 and TRBJ1-5, with 8 bases fitting TRBD1. V shed 6 bases and J 0 bases; nucleotides not matched to a gene: 7. Per germline, CDR1 MNHNY and CDR2 SVGAGI (reference sequence). The CDR3 contains 16 residues. CDR3 sequence reads: CASSPGQGVSNQPQHF. In DNA form, the CDR3 reads TGTGCCAGCAGCCCTGGACAGGGAGTTAGCAATCAGCCCCAGCATTTT.

The chain combines TRBV11-2 with TRBJ2-7, with D possibly being TRBD1 (7 bases). V was pared by 7 bases and J by 5 bases, with 18 bases between. CDR1 and CDR2 (germline): SGHAT, FQNNGV. This CDR3 spans 14 amino acids. The CDR3 DNA reads as TGTGCCAGCAACCCCCGGAGGGGGCTAAACGAGCAGTACTTC. Encoded protein: CASNPRRGLNEQYF. The full variable domain, in which reference TRBV11-2 and TRBJ2-7 provide the parts outside the CDR3, is EAGVAQSPRYKIIEKRQSVAFWCNPISGHATLYWYQQILGQGPKLLIQFQNNGVVDDSQLPKDRFSAERLKGVDSTLKIQPAKLEDSAVYLCASNPRRGLNEQYFGPGTRLTVT.

The genes are TRBV20-1 and TRBJ2-5, with TRBD2 as a possible D gene (5 bases). The CDR3 contains 11 residues. Germline values: CDR1 DFQATT, CDR2 SNEGSKA (reference sequence). V lost 7 bases to trimming and J lost 5 bases, with 11 bases between them. In DNA form, the CDR3 reads TGCAGTGTACTAGGTGAGGAGACCCAGTACTTC. It specifies CSVLGEETQYF.

J is TRBJ1-2 and V is TRBV6-1; perhaps TRBD1 as D (6 bases). CDR3 size: 14 residues. In germline, CDR1 is MNHNS, CDR2 SASEGT. Trimming removed 0 bases at V and 6 bases at J, with 11 bases between. The CDR3 region is CASSEAWTDDGYTF. CDR3 DNA sequence: TGTGCCAGCAGTGAAGCCTGGACAGACGATGGCTACACCTTC.

V is TRBV14 and J is TRBJ2-7, with D possibly matching TRBD1 (6 bases). Trimming left V 0 bases short and J 4 bases short, with 22 bases between. CDR1 is SGHDN, CDR2 FVKESK, per germline. The length of the CDR3 is 18 residues. CDR3 in amino acids: CASSQDLARGGLVYEQYF. DNA of the CDR3: TGTGCCAGCAGCCAAGATCTAGCAAGAGGGGGTTTAGTGTACGAGCAGTACTTC.

This rearrangement joins TRBV7-9 to TRBJ2-1; D remains unclear. This CDR3 is built from 16 residues. V was cut by 5 bases and J by 0 bases, with 14 bases left in between. Germline V gene lookup returns CDR1 SEHNR and CDR2 FQNEAQ (reference sequence). Here the CDR3 reads CASSGERGSSYNEQFF. The CDR3 nucleotides are TGTGCCAGCAGCGGAGAGCGAGGATCCTCCTACAATGAGCAGTTCTTC.

The chain carries TRBV18 and TRBJ1-1; tentatively, D is TRBD1 (5 bases). The CDR3 has 11 amino acids. V dropped 3 bases and J dropped 11 bases, with 10 bases sitting between them. Germline lookup yields CDR1 KGHSH and CDR2 LQKENI. The CDR3 reads CASSPGQIAFF. As DNA, the CDR3 is TGTGCCAGCTCACCGGGGCAGATCGCTTTCTTT. The complete variable domain, with remaining parts taken from reference TRBV18 and TRBJ1-1, reads NAGVMQNPRHLVRRRGQEARLRCSPMKGHSHVYWYRQLPEEGLKFMVYLQKENIIDESGMPKERFSAEFPKEGPSILRIQQVVRGDSAAYFCASSPGQIAFFGQGTRLTVV.

The CDR3, as DNA: TGTGCCAGCAGTTTCTTAGCGGGGGGTAACTACAATGAGCAGTTCTTC. Its translation is CASSFLAGGNYNEQFF. The V and J genes are TRBV6-5 and TRBJ2-1; TRBD2 aligns across 10 bases. Germline lookup yields CDR1 MNHEY and CDR2 SVGAGI. The CDR3 extends over 16 amino acids. The J segment lost 3 bases and the V segment lost 4 bases, leaving 6 bases of the junction unmatched.

This rearrangement joins TRBV27 to TRBJ1-2, with D maybe TRBD1 (6 bases). The CDR3 sequence is 14 residues long. V gave up 5 bases and J gave up 0 bases, with 10 bases separating them. Germline V gene sequence: CDR1 MNHEY, CDR2 SMNVEV (reference sequence). CDR3 in amino acids: CASSGDRSNYGYTF. In DNA, the CDR3 is TGTGCCAGCAGTGGAGACAGGTCTAACTATGGCTACACCTTC.

The genes are TRBV5-1 and TRBJ2-2; 9 bases align to TRBD2. With 4 bases clipped from V and 6 bases from J, the junction kept 7 bases outside the gene matches. This CDR3 contains 15 residues. Looked up from germline, CDR1 is SGHRS and CDR2 is YFSETQ. The CDR3: CASSLAGGSPGELFF. CDR3 DNA sequence: TGCGCCAGCAGCCTTGCGGGGGGGAGCCCCGGGGAGCTGTTTTTT.

The J gene is TRBJ2-1, the V gene TRBV10-3; D might be TRBD2 (6 bases). CDR1 and CDR2 from the germline V gene are ENHRY and SYGVKD. V was clipped by 2 bases and J by 0 bases, with 14 bases between them. This CDR3 is 17 amino acids long. This chain's CDR3 is CAISEGSGYGSYNEQFF. The CDR3 coding sequence is TGTGCCATCAGTGAGGGGAGCGGGTATGGCTCCTACAATGAGCAGTTCTTC.

The chain recombines TRBV18 with TRBJ2-5, with D perhaps TRBD2 (5 bases). Germline assignment: CDR1 KGHSH and CDR2 LQKENI. The CDR3 sequence is 13 residues long. V was trimmed by 1 base and J by 5 bases, leaving 8 bases between them. This chain's CDR3 is CASSPQGAETQYF. For the CDR3, the DNA is TGTGCCAGCTCACCACAGGGAGCGGAGACCCAGTACTTC.

This clone was seen more than once but under ten times. This rearrangement joins TRBV27 to TRBJ2-1; 7 nucleotides line up with TRBD2. Germline CDR1 and CDR2: MNHEY and SMNVEV (reference sequence). The V and J ends lost 2 bases and 5 bases, in that order; junction bases with no gene match: 12. This CDR3 has 17 amino acids. Here the CDR3 DNA reads TGTGCCAGCAGTTTAGAAATAGCGGGTTTGCACCACAATGAGCAGTTCTTC. It encodes CASSLEIAGLHHNEQFF.

This clone is a singleton in its sample. This chain joins TRBV7-8 and TRBJ1-2; D not resolved. The CDR3 consists of 13 residues. Germline lookup yields CDR1 SGHVS and CDR2 FQNEAQ. Trimming took off 7 bases at V and 8 bases at J, with 17 bases between the two ends. The DNA of the CDR3 is TGTGCCAGCACGGAGACCCCCTGGCGGGGCTACACCTTC. Translation: CASTETPWRGYTF.

The chain links TRBV5-5 to TRBJ2-7; 8 positions agree with TRBD2. CDR3 length: 18 residues. From germline, CDR1 is SGHKS and CDR2 YYEKEE (reference sequence). Trimming at V came to 2 bases and at J to 2 bases, leaving 15 bases not matched to a gene. CDR3 loop: CASSFFQYLVAGTYEQYF. The CDR3 bases are TGTGCCAGCAGCTTCTTTCAATACTTGGTAGCGGGAACCTACGAGCAGTACTTC.

V usage is TRBV4-1 and J usage is TRBJ2-7; 8 nucleotides agree with TRBD1. The V gene end was trimmed by 1 base and the J gene end by 5 bases; junction bases not matched to a gene: 16. The germline gives CDR1 MGHRA, CDR2 YSYEKL. This CDR3 is 18 amino acids long. CDR3 residues: CASSQALNPWTGRNEQYF. The CDR3 coding sequence is TGCGCCAGCAGCCAAGCCCTCAATCCGTGGACAGGGCGAAACGAGCAGTACTTC.

The rearrangement joins TRBV20-1 to TRBJ2-7, with TRBD2 matching over 9 bases. The germline gives CDR1 DFQATT, CDR2 SNEGSKA (reference sequence). V was pared by 3 bases and J by 0 bases, with 3 bases of the junction left unmatched. The CDR3 consists of 14 residues. The DNA for the CDR3 is TGCAGTGCTAGTAAGCGGGAGGCCTCCTACGAGCAGTACTTC. Protein product: CSASKREASYEQYF.

This chain connects TRBV18 to TRBJ2-5, with D uncertain. The CDR3 covers 14 residues. Germline V gives CDR1 KGHSH, CDR2 LQKENI. The V end lost 3 bases, the J end lost 4 bases, and 12 bases lay between the germline ends. CDR3 DNA sequence: TGTGCCAGCTCACCCCCGCCGGGTGGAGAGACCCAGTACTTC. It specifies CASSPPPGGETQYF.

V is TRBV11-2 and J is TRBJ2-7, with D possibly matching TRBD1 (6 bases). This CDR3 has 13 residues. The germline gives CDR1 SGHAT, CDR2 FQNNGV. V was clipped by 4 bases and J by 1 base, with 8 bases between them. In DNA form, the CDR3 reads TGTGCCAGCAGCTATACAGGGTCCTACGAGCAGTACTTC. Translation: CASSYTGSYEQYF.

The V call is TRBV18, the J call TRBJ2-3, with D perhaps TRBD2 (5 bases). V dropped 1 base and J dropped 0 bases, with 8 bases sitting between them. The CDR3 sequence is 15 residues long. Germline CDR1 KGHSH, CDR2 LQKENI. The CDR3 sequence is CASSPRETSTDTQYF. Here the CDR3 DNA reads TGTGCCAGCTCACCACGGGAGACTAGCACAGATACGCAGTATTTT.

The chain carries TRBV4-1 and TRBJ1-2; 8 nucleotides line up with TRBD1. The CDR3 spans 17 residues. Per germline, CDR1 MGHRA and CDR2 YSYEKL. Unmatched junction bases numbered 13, after V lost 0 bases and J lost 7 bases. The CDR3 protein is CASSQDGRQGSGSGYTF. CDR3 sequence (DNA): TGCGCCAGCAGCCAAGATGGGCGACAGGGGTCTGGCTCTGGCTACACCTTC.